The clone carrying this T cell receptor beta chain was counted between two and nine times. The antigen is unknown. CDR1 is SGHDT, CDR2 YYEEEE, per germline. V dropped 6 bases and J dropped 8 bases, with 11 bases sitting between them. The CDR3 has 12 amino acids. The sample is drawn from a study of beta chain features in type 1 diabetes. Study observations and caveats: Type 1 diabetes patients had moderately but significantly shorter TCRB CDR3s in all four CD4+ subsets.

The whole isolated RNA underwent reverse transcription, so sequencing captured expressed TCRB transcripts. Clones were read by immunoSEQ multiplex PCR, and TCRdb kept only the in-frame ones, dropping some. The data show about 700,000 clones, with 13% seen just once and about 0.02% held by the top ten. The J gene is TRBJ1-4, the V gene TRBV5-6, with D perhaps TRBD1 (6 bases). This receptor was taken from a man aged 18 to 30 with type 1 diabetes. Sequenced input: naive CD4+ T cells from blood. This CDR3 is CASTSTGEKLFF. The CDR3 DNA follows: TGTGCCAGCACATCTACAGGGGAAAAACTGTTTTTT.